This entry features one T cell receptor beta chain sequence. This sample was taken from a study of blood T cell repertoires in COVID-19. Study in general: COVID-19 samples, acute and convalescent, were from the United States, Italy and Spain. PBMCs, B-cell-depleted T cells, or T cells provided the cDNA or gDNA that made up the material.

Under the authors' procedure: Scientists estimated how many nucleated cells there were by amplifying reference gene primers. Generated by immunoSEQ multiplex PCR, the TCRdb table keeps only in-frame clones and is missing some. The DNA gave D and trimming, while V, J and clone size come from that table. The sample records roughly 200,000 clones, 80% being singletons. There are 13 residues in the CDR3. The sequenced sample consisted of peripheral blood. The sequence was obtained from a man aged 55 to 70 with acute or convalescent COVID-19. The chain joins TRBV23-1 to TRBJ2-7; 8 bases match TRBD1. TRBV23-1 has ORF status, its function being uncertain. The CDR3 bases are TGCGCAAAAGGACAGGGAAGCTCCTACGAGCAGTACTTC. As protein: CAKGQGSSYEQYF.